Each of the 3 T cell receptor beta chains below was sequenced from the same sample in a study of glioma-infiltrating T cells. Amplification of TCR alpha and beta CDR3 regions from RNA used iRepertoire nested multiplex PCR. TCRdb processed the multiplex PCR reads anew with MiXCR; each CDR3 protein has one entry. This table has about 140,000 distinct CDR3 sequences, about two fifths appearing once. Sequenced input: glioma tissue, nonneoplastic brain tissue, or PBMCs (not recorded which). These receptors came from a human donor with low-grade glioma or glioblastoma, undergoing nonglioma brain surgery, or in good health (not recorded which).

This clonotype was counted once. This chain connects TRBV7-2 to TRBJ1-3; D unclear. With 0 bases removed from V and 0 bases from J, the gap between germline ends came to 6 bases. The CDR3 length is 15 residues. Germline V CDR1 and CDR2: SGHTA, FQGNSA. The CDR3 coding sequence is TGTGCCAGCAGCTTAGCTCGTAGCTCTGGAAACACCATATATTTT. Its protein is CASSLARSSGNTIYF.

V gene TRBV7-9 combines with J gene TRBJ1-3; D is perhaps TRBD1 (5 bases). V gave up 3 bases and J gave up 0 bases, with 9 bases separating them. The CDR3 is made up of 15 amino acids. From germline, CDR1 is SEHNR and CDR2 FQNEAQ (reference sequence). The CDR3 DNA sequence: TGTGCCAGCAGCTTGGGGCCTTACTCTGGAAACACCATATATTTT. The encoded protein is CASSLGPYSGNTIYF.

Regarding this clonotype: This could be a read error, since a much larger clone is one nucleotide away. The chain joins TRBV27 to TRBJ1-5; D gene ambiguous. The CDR3 covers 13 residues. From germline, CDR1 is MNHEY and CDR2 SMNVEV (reference sequence). The chain's CDR3 is CANSSYSNQPQHF. The CDR3 bases are TGTGCCAACAGTTCCTATAGCAATCAGCCCCAGCATTTT.